This TCR beta chain was captured in a study of shared clonotypes between healthy human individuals. Findings and caveats of the study: Naive CD4 clonotype sharing across a few donors was around 5%.

Regarding this clone: Antigen unknown.

This CDR3 region has 13 residues. CDR1 is ENHRY, CDR2 SYGVKD, per germline. Unmatched junction bases numbered 5, after V lost 10 bases and J lost 2 bases. Repertoires were generated with immunoSEQ multiplex PCR, while TCRdb's copy carries only in-frame clones and drops some. The sample consists of about 1 million clones, about 75% of them appearing once. The chain is built from TRBV10-3 and TRBJ2-3, with 8 bases that match TRBD2. The receptor comes from a man aged 18 to 30 in good health. The sequenced sample consisted of memory CD4+ T cells sorted from blood. Regarding subset: CD45RA-negative fraction. The CDR3 region has the DNA TGTGCCACCACTAGCGGACTCACAGATACGCAGTATTTT. Translation: CATTSGLTDTQYF.